This T cell receptor beta chain was found in a study of blood T cell repertoires in COVID-19. The CDR3 extends over 16 amino acids. The germline CDR1 and CDR2 sequences are MNHEY and SVGEGT. V lost 4 bases and J lost 0, with 13 bases in between. Repertoires were generated with immunoSEQ multiplex PCR, while TCRdb's copy carries only in-frame clones and drops some. In the table there are around 15,000 clones, around four fifths of which are singletons. The receptor was derived from a man at least 80 years old with active COVID-19. The genes are TRBV6-2 or TRBV6-3 and TRBJ2-1, with D tentatively TRBD2 (5 bases). The sequenced material came from peripheral blood. The CDR3 loop is CASSSASGGSYNEQFF. Here the CDR3 DNA reads TGTGCCAGCAGTTCCGCAAGCGGAGGCTCCTACAATGAGCAGTTCTTC.